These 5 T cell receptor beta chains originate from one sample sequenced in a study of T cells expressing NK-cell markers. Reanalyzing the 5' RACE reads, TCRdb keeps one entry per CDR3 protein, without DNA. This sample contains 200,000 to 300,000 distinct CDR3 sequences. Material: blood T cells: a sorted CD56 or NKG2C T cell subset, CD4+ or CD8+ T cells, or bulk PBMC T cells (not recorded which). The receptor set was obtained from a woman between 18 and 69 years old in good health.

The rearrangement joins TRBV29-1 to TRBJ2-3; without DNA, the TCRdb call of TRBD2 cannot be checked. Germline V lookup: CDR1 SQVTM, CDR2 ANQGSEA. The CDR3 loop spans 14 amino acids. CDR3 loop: CSVELSRVTDTQYF.

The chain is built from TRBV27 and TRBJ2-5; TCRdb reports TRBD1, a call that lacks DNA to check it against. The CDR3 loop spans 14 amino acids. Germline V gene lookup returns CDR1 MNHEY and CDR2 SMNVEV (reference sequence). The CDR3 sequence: CASSLSRGRETQYF.

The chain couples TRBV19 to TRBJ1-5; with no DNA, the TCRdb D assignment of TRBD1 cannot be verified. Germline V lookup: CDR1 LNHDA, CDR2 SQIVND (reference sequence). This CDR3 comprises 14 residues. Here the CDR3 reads CASARTGSNQPQHF. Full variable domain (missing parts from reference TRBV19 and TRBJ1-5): DGGITQSPKYLFRKEGQNVTLSCEQNLNHDAMYWYRQDPGQGLRLIYYSQIVNDFQKGDIAEGYSVSREKKESFPLTVTSAQKNPTAFYLCASARTGSNQPQHFGDGTRLSIL.

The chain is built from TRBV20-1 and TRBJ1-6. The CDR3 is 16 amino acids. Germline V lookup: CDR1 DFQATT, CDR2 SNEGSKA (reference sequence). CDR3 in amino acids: CSARDRVLGYNSPLHF.

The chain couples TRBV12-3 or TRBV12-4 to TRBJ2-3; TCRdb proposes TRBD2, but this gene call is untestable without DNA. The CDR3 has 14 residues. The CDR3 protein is CASSPMGGTDTQYF.